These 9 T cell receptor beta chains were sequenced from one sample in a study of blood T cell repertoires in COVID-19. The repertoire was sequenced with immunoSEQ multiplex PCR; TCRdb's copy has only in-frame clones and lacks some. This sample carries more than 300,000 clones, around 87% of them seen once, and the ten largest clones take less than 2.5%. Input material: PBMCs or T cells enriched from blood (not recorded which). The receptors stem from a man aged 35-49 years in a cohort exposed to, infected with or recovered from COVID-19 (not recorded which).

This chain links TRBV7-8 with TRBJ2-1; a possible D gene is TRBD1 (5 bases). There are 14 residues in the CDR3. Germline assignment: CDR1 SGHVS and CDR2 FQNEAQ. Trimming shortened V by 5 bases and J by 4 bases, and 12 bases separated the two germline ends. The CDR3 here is CASSIDRPYNEQFF. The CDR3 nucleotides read TGTGCCAGCAGCATAGACAGACCTTACAATGAGCAGTTCTTC.

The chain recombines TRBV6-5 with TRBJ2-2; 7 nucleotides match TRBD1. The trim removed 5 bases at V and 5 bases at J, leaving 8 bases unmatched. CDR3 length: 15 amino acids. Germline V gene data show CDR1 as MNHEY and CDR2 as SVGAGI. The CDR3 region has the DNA TGTGCCAGCAGTCACCTACCGACAGGGACCGGGGAGCTGTTTTTT. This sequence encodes CASSHLPTGTGELFF.

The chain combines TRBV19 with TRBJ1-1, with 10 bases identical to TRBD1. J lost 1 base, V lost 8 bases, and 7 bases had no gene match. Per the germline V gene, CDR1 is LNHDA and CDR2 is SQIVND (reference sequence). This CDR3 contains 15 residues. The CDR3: CASRTGGVANTEAFF. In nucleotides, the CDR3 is TGTGCCAGTCGGACAGGGGGTGTTGCGAACACTGAAGCTTTCTTT.

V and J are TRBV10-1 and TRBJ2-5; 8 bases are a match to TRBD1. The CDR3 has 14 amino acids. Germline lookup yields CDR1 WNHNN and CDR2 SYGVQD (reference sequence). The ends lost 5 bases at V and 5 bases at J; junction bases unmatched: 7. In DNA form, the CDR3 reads TGCGCCAGCAGTCCCCGACAGGGGATCGAGACCCAGTACTTC. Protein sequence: CASSPRQGIETQYF.

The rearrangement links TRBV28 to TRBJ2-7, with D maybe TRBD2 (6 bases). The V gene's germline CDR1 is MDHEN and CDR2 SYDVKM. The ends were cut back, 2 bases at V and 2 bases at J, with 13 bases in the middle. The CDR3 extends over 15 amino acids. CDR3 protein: CASSLGGARTYEQYF. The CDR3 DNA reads TGTGCCAGCAGTTTAGGCGGGGCCAGAACCTACGAGCAGTACTTC.

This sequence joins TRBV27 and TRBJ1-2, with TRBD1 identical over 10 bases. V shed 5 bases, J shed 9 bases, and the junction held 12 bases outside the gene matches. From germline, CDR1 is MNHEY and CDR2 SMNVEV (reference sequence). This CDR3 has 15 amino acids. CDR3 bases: TGTGCCAGCAGTGCCGCCGACAGGGGGCTCTTGAGCTACACCTTC. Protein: CASSAADRGLLSYTF.

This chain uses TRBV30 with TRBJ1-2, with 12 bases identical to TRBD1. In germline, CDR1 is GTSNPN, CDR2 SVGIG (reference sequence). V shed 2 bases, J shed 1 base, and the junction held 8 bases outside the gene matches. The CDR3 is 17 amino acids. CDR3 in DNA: TGTGCCTGGAGTATGTCCGGGACAGGGGGCTTTAACTATGGCTACACCTTC. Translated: CAWSMSGTGGFNYGYTF.

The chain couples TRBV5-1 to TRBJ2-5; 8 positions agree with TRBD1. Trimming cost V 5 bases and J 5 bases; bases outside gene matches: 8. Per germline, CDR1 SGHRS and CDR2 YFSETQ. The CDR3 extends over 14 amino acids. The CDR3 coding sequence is TGCGCCAGCAGGATCCAGGGGGCAATGGAGACCCAGTACTTC. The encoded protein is CASRIQGAMETQYF.

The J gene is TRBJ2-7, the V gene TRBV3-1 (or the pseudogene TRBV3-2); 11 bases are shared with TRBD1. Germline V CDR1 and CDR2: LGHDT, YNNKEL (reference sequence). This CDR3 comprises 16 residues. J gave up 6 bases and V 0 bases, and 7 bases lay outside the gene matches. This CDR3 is CASSQDRGTGGGEQYF. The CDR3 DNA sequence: TGTGCCAGCAGCCAAGATCGAGGGACAGGGGGAGGCGAGCAGTACTTC.